The entry that follows covers one T cell receptor (beta chain) sequence. This specimen belongs to a study of blood T cell repertoires in COVID-19. CDR3 size: 14 residues. The germline V gene has CDR1 LNHDA and CDR2 SQIVND (reference sequence). V was pared by 5 bases and J by 2 bases, with 13 bases between. Only in-frame clones appear in the TCRdb table, and some are missing; sequencing was by immunoSEQ multiplex PCR. Among hundreds of thousands of clones listed, 85% to 90% were seen once. Living in about 25 US areas, the participants were between 18 and 89 years of age. Each participant's cohort was designated according to participant-reported clinical history. Either two negative PCRs, clearance, or symptom resolution qualified Cohort 3 donors as recovered.

What was sequenced was PBMCs or T cells enriched from blood (not recorded which). The sequence derives from a man younger than 30 who had recovered from COVID-19. V usage is TRBV19 and J usage is TRBJ2-7; D perhaps matches TRBD1 (5 bases). CDR3 nucleotide sequence: TGTGCCAGTAGTCCGGCCGGACACGCCTACGAGCAGTACTTC. This encodes CASSPAGHAYEQYF.